A single TCR beta chain is shown here with its context. Its target antigen remains unknown. Per-nucleotide qualities are absent, and no much larger clonotype sits a single base away. Donors formed part of the validation cohort, which comprised 120 subjects and was distinct from the first cohort of under 800 subjects. This sample was taken from a study of cytomegalovirus exposure and HLA in healthy donors (dated by TCRdb to between 2016 and 2019). As for the study more broadly: A later analysis indicated that the 90 to 150 validation repertoires were generated on the platform also employed for the 700 or so repertoires of the first cohort. The aim of the study was to test whether cataloging public T cell receptors could identify signatures of past pathogen exposure. A separate validation cohort of about 110 different subjects was used in addition to the roughly 700-subject first cohort. To predict cytomegalovirus infection status, the study combined high-throughput TCR immunosequencing, statistical association of individual TCRs with disease status, and machine learning. Overall study outcomes, separate from this receptor: The validation cohort had no HLA typing available for a later analysis, so co-occurrence within that cohort was assessed over all 120 or so repertoires. Most TCR sequences were seen in very few donors, while some public TCRs were found in many individuals. In a later analysis, TCRs clustered in the first cohort were found to also tend to co-occur in the approximately 120 validation repertoires, with 94% of cluster scores above 0. The classifier was reported to diagnose cytomegalovirus status with high specificity and sensitivity in both the original and validation cohorts. In vitro tests confirmed that a few of the cytomegalovirus-associated TCR beta chains recognize cytomegalovirus antigens. According to the authors, the approach could potentially be generalized to other disease states and immunological phenotypes. The study gave a list of about 160 TCR beta chains associated with cytomegalovirus.

The library was produced with the immunoSEQ multiplex PCR assay. Processing in the source paper ran as follows. A statistical classification framework was built for diagnosing cytomegalovirus status from the catalog of TCR beta chain sequences. The table comes from immuneACCESS by way of TCRdb, which keeps in-frame sequences with V and J called. Part of the clones is missing from these tables; in studies checked, under half for an unresolved V gene and the rest for unknown reasons. The V and J calls and the clone size are those of that table, but D and trimming were determined from the DNA. For this sample the table gives some 270,000 clones, of which around 85% were detected only once. The ten largest clones capture around 1% of the sample. The germline V gene sets CDR1 to MNHEY and CDR2 to SVGAGI. The junction shows trimming of 0 bases on V and 4 bases on J, plus 9 bases between the germline ends. The CDR3 contains 15 residues, cysteine and phenylalanine counted. Solely the CDR3 DNA is kept, with 45 bases framed from the first base.

The sequence links TRBV6-5 to TRBJ1-4; TRBD1 could be the D gene, as 5 bases match. Sequenced: PBMCs. This clonotype was obtained from a woman aged 18-29 years in good health and CMV-seronegative. In nucleotide form, the sequence is TGTGCCAGCAGTTACTCGGGGGACTTTAATGAAAAACTGTTTTTT. This sequence encodes CASSYSGDFNEKLFF.